These T cell receptor beta chains were read from a single sample in a study of cytomegalovirus exposure and HLA in healthy donors. Sequencing was performed with immunoSEQ multiplex PCR; in TCRdb, only in-frame clones are kept and a portion is missing. There are under 200,000 clones in the sample; roughly 87% occur only once, and about 0.5% lies in the top ten. The sample consisted of PBMCs. The receptors stem from a woman aged 45-60 years in good health and CMV-seronegative. The CDR3 runs from the conserved cysteine through the conserved F or W. D genes are given only for firm matches. Not all rows give a size; the values are once, few, many and, for expanded clones, a class.

clone size	D gene	V gene	J gene	CDR3 protein
.	.	TRBV6-6	TRBJ2-5	CASTQRQQETQYF
.	TRBD1	TRBV7-2	TRBJ1-2	CASSLQGDGYTF
few	TRBD2	TRBV4-3	TRBJ2-1	CASSHLSGEYNEQFF
.	.	TRBV11-1	TRBJ1-3	CASSFGTSGNTIYF
.	.	TRBV2	TRBJ2-3	CASNFHTDTQYF
few	TRBD1	TRBV10-1	TRBJ2-1	CASSGDRSYNEQFF
.	TRBD1	TRBV18	TRBJ2-2	CASSQHRGRTGELFF
.	.	TRBV29-1	TRBJ1-2	CSVAEQGYGYTF
.	.	TRBV7-2	TRBJ1-4	CASSLVHTTNEKLFF
.	.	TRBV28	TRBJ2-7	CASSSGYEQYF
.	.	TRBV6-1	TRBJ1-3	CASTGQFSGNTIYF
few	.	TRBV18	TRBJ1-4	CASSPSSGANEKLFF
.	TRBD1	TRBV6-4	TRBJ2-1	CASSELTGFGEQFF
few	.	TRBV28	TRBJ1-1	CASSPSRYTEAFF